The 4 T cell receptor beta chains below all came from one sample that was sequenced in a study of Ad26.COV2.S vaccination and SARS-CoV-2 variants. Treatment given: around 19 received Ad26.COV2.S at low or high dose, single or two shots; a few received placebo; per-sample allocation not given. Day 63 after the first injection of vaccine or placebo was the sampling time. Measured with immunoSEQ multiplex PCR; TCRdb has only the in-frame clones, and not every one. In the table there are over 350,000 clones, roughly nine tenths of which are singletons. Source: peripheral blood, taken in a trial of Ad26.COV2.S vaccine versus placebo. The receptors originated from a person between 18 and 65 years old who received the Ad26.COV2.S COVID-19 vaccine or a placebo.

The V and J genes are TRBV7-8 and TRBJ1-5; the match to TRBD1 covers 8 bases. Trimming at V came to 3 bases and at J to 2 bases, leaving 9 bases not matched to a gene. CDR3 length: 17 amino acids. CDR1 SGHVS and CDR2 FQNEAQ come from the germline V gene. CDR3: CASSFRRLGQGNQPQHF. In DNA form, the CDR3 reads TGTGCCAGCAGCTTCAGGAGACTGGGACAGGGCAATCAGCCCCAGCATTTT.

This clone was counted a single time. V usage is TRBV12-3 or TRBV12-4 and J usage is TRBJ2-3; no clear D. The CDR3 extends over 13 amino acids. V gave up 6 bases and J gave up 2 bases, with 9 bases separating them. In DNA form, the CDR3 reads TGTGCCAGCAGACCAATCCCCACAGATACGCAGTATTTT. Its translation: CASRPIPTDTQYF.

The chain couples TRBV7-9 to TRBJ1-1; D ambiguous. Per germline, CDR1 SEHNR and CDR2 FQNEAQ (reference sequence). The CDR3 is 13 amino acids. The V and J ends lost 4 bases and 0 bases respectively, with 6 bases between them. CDR3 DNA: TGTGCCAGCAGCTCCCTAGTGAACACTGAAGCTTTCTTT. It is translated as CASSSLVNTEAFF.

Points on this clone: At the DNA level, this CDR3 is encoded by other sequences in the same sample as well. The V gene is TRBV19, the J gene TRBJ1-3; no firm D call. Trimming removed 6 bases at V and 0 bases at J, with 6 bases between. The CDR3 totals 13 residues. Germline V gene sequence: CDR1 LNHDA, CDR2 SQIVND (reference sequence). CDR3 bases: TGTGCCAGTAGACCCAGCTCTGGAAACACCATATATTTT. Protein sequence: CASRPSSGNTIYF.